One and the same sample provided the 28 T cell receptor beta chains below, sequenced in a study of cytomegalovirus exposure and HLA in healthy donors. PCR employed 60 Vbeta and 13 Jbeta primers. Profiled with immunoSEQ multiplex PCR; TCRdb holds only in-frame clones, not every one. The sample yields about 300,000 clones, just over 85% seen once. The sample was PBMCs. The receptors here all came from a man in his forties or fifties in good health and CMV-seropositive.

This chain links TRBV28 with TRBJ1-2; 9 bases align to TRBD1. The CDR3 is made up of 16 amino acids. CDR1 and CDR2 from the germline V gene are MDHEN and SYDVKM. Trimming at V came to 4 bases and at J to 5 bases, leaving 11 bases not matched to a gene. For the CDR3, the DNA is TGTGCCAGCAGTTCCCCCGCGACAGGGGGAATTTATGGCTACACCTTC. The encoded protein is CASSSPATGGIYGYTF.

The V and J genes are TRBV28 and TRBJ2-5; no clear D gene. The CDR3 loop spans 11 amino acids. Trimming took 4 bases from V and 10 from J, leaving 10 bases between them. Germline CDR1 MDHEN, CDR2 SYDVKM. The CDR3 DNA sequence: TGTGCCAGCAGTTCACCAGGATTCCAGTACTTC. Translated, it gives CASSSPGFQYF.

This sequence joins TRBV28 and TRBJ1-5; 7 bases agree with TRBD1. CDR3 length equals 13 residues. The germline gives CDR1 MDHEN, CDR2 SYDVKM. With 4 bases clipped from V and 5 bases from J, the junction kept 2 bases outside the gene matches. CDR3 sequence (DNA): TGTGCCAGCAGTTCGACAGGGTATCAGCCCCAGCATTTT. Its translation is CASSSTGYQPQHF.

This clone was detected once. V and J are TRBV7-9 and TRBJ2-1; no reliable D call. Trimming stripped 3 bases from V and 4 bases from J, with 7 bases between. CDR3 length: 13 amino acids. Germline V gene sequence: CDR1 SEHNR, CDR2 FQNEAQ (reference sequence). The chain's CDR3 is CASSFSTYNEQFF. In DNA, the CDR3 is TGTGCCAGCAGCTTTTCAACTTACAATGAGCAGTTCTTC.

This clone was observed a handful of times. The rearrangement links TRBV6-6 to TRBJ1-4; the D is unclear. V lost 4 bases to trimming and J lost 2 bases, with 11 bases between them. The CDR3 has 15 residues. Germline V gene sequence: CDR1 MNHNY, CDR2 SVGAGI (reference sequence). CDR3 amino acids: CASSSTTGTNEKLFF. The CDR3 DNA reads TGTGCCAGCAGTTCGACGACGGGGACTAATGAAAAACTGTTTTTT.

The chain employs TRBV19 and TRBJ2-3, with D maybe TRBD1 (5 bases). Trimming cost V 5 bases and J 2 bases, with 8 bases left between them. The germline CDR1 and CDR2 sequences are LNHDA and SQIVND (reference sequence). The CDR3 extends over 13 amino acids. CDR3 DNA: TGTGCCAGTAGTGGGGCAGTCACAGATACGCAGTATTTT. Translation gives CASSGAVTDTQYF. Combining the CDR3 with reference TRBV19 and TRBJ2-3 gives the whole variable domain DGGITQSPKYLFRKEGQNVTLSCEQNLNHDAMYWYRQDPGQGLRLIYYSQIVNDFQKGDIAEGYSVSREKKESFPLTVTSAQKNPTAFYLCASSGAVTDTQYFGPGTRLTVL.

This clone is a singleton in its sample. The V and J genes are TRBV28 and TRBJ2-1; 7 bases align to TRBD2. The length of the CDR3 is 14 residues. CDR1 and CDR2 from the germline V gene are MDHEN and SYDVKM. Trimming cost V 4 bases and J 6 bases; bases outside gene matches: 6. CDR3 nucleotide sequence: TGTGCCAGCAGTTCGGGAGGCGGGGGCAATGAGCAGTTCTTC. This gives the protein CASSSGGGGNEQFF.

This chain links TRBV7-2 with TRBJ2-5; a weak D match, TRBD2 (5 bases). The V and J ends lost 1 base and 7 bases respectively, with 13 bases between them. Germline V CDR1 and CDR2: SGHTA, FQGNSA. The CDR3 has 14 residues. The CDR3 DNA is TGTGCCAGCAGCTTAGTGGGCGCCGGAGGGACCCAGTACTTC. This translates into CASSLVGAGGTQYF.

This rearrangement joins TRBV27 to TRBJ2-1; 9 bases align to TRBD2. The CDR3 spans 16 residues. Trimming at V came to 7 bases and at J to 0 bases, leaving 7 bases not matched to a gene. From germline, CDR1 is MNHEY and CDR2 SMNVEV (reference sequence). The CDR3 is CASIGRAGGSYNEQFF. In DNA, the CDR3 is TGTGCCAGCATCGGCCGAGCGGGAGGCTCCTACAATGAGCAGTTCTTC.

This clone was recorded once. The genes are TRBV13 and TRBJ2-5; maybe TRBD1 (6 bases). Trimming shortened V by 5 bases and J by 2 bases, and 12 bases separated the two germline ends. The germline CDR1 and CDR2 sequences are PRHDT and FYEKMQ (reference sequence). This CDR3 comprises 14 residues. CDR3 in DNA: TGTGCCAGCAGCCTTCGGGACACTCAAGAGACCCAGTACTTC. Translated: CASSLRDTQETQYF.

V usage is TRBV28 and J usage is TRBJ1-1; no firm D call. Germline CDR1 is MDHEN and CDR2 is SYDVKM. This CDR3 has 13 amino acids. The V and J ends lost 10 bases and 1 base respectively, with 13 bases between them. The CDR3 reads CAITGFRNTEAFF. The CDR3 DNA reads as TGTGCCATAACGGGGTTCCGGAACACTGAAGCTTTCTTT.

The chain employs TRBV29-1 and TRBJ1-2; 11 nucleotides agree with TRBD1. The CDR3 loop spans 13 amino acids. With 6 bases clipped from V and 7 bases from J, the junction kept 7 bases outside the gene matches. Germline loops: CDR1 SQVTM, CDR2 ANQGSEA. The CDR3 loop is CSVPGQGVVGYTF. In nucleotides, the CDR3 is TGCAGCGTACCGGGACAGGGGGTCGTTGGCTACACCTTC.

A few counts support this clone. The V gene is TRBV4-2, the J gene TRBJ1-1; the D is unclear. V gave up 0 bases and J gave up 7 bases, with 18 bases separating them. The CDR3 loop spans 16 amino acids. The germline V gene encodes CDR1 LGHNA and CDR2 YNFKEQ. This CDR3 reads CASSQEATGLRNEAFF. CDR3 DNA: TGTGCCAGCAGCCAAGAGGCGACCGGACTCCGGAATGAAGCTTTCTTT.

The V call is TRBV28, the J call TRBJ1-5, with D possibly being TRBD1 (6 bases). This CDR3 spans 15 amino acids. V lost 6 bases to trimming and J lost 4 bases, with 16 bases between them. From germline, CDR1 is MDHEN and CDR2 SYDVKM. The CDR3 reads CASRSDSGPNQPQHF. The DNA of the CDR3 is TGTGCCAGCAGATCGGACAGCGGCCCTAATCAGCCCCAGCATTTT. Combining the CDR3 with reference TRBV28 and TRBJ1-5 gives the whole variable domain DVKVTQSSRYLVKRTGEKVFLECVQDMDHENMFWYRQDPGLGLRLIYFSYDVKMKEKGDIPEGYSVSREKKERFSLILESASTNQTSMYLCASRSDSGPNQPQHFGDGTRLSIL.

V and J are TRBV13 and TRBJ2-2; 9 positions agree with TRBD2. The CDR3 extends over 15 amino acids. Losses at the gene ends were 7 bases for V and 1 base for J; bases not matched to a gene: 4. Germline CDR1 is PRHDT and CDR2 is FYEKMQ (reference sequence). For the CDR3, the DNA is TGTGCCAGCACCCGACTAGCGGAGAACACCGGGGAGCTGTTTTTT. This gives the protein CASTRLAENTGELFF.

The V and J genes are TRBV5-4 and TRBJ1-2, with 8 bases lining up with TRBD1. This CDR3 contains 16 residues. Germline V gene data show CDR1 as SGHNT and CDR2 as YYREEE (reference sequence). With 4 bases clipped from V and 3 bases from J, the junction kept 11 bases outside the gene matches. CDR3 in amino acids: CASSENRGRTDYGYTF. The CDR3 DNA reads TGTGCCAGCAGCGAGAACAGGGGGAGAACGGACTATGGCTACACCTTC.

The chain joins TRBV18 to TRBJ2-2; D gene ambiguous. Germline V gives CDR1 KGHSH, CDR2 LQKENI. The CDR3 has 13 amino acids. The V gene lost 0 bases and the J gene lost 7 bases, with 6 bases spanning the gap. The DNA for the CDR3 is TGTGCCAGCTCACCACCTGCGATCGGGGAGCTGTTTTTT. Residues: CASSPPAIGELFF.

The CDR3 sequence: CASSPTGVYGYTF. CDR3 DNA sequence: TGTGCCAGCAGTCCGACAGGGGTCTATGGCTACACCTTC. V and J are TRBV6-5 and TRBJ1-2; 8 positions agree with TRBD1. CDR1 and CDR2 (germline): MNHEY, SVGAGI. J gave up 4 bases and V 5 bases, and 3 bases lay outside the gene matches. The length of the CDR3 is 13 residues.

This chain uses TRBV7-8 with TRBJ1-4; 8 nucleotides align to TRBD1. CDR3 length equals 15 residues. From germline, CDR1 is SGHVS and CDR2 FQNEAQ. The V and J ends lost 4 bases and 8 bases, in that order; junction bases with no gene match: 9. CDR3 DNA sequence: TGTGCCAGCAGCTCACAGGGGGTTACGGGAGAAAAACTGTTTTTT. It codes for CASSSQGVTGEKLFF. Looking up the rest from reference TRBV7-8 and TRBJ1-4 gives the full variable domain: GAGVSQSPRYKVAKRGQDVALRCDPISGHVSLFWYQQALGQGPEFLTYFQNEAQLDKSGLPSDRFFAERPEGSVSTLKIQRTQQEDSAVYLCASSSQGVTGEKLFFGSGTQLSVL.

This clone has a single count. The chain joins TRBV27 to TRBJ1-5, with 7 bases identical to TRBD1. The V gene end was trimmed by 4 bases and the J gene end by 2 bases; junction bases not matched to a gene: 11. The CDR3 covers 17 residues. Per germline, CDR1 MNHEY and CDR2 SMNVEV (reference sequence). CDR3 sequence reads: CASSSSRGGWGNQPQHF. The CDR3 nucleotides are TGTGCCAGCAGTTCCAGTCGAGGGGGCTGGGGCAATCAGCCCCAGCATTTT.

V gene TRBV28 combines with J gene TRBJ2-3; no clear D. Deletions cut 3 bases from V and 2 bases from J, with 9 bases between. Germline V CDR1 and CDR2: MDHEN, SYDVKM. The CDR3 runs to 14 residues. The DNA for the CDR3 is TGTGCCAGCAGTTTTGAGACAACCACAGATACGCAGTATTTT. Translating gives CASSFETTTDTQYF.

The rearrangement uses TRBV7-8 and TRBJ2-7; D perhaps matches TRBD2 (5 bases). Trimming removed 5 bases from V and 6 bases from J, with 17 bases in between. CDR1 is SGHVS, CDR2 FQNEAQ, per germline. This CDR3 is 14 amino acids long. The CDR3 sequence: CASSKKASSPEQYF. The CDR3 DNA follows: TGTGCCAGCAGCAAAAAGGCTAGCAGCCCCGAGCAGTACTTC.

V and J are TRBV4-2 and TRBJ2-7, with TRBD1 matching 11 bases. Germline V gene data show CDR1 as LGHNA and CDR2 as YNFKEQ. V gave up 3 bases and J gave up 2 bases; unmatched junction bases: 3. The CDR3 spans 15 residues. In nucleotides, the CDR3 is TGTGCCAGCAGCCAGGGACAGGGGGAGACCTACGAGCAGTACTTC. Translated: CASSQGQGETYEQYF.

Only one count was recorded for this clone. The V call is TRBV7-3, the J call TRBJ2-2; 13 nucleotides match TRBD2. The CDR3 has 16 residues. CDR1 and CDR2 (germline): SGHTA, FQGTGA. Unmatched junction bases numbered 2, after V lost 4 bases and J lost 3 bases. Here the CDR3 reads CASSWTSGSDTGELFF. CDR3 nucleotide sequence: TGTGCCAGCAGCTGGACTAGCGGGAGTGACACCGGGGAGCTGTTTTTT.

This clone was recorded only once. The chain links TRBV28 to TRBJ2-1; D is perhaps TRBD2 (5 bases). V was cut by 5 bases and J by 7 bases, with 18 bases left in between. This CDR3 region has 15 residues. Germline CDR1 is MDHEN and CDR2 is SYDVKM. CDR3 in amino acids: CASSPSNFPGNEQFF. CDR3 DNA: TGTGCCAGCAGTCCCTCGAATTTCCCGGGGAATGAGCAGTTCTTC.

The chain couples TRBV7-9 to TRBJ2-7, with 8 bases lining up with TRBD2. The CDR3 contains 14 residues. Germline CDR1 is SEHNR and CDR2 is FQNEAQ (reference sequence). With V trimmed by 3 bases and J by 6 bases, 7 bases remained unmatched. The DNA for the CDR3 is TGTGCCAGCAGCTTGGTCGGACTAGCTTCCGAGCAGTACTTC. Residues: CASSLVGLASEQYF.

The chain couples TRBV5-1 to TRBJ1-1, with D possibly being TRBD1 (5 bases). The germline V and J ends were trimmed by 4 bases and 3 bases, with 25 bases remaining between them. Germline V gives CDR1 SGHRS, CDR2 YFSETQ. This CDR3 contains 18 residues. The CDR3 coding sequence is TGCGCCAGCAGCCCGGGGGTTTATTCGGGGCCCGAGGACACTGAAGCTTTCTTT. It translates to CASSPGVYSGPEDTEAFF.

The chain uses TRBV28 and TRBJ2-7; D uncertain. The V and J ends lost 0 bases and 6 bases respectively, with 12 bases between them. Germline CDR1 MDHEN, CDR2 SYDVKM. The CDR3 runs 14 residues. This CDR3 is CASSLWRPLGEQYF. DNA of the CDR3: TGTGCCAGCAGTTTATGGAGGCCCTTGGGCGAGCAGTACTTC.